Presented here are 6 T cell receptor beta chains from one specimen sequenced in a study of blood T cell repertoires in COVID-19 (dated by TCRdb to between 2020 and 2021). Receptor amplification or capture employed the immunoSEQ multiplex PCR assay. TCRdb carries this immuneACCESS record with in-frame sequences only. Its versions omit some clonotypes, under half of them owing to an unresolved V gene in the studies checked, with the rest unexplained. This sample is represented by under 200,000 clones; roughly nine tenths of them were singletons. Approximately 10% of the sample comes from the top ten. Sequencing was carried out using peripheral blood. The receptors shown here come from a woman aged 55 to 70 with COVID-19, enrolled during active disease.

The chain employs TRBV24-1 and TRBJ1-1; tentative D call: TRBD1 (5 bases). The CDR3 sequence is 15 residues long. V was shortened by 7 bases and J by 3 bases, with 17 bases between the two germline ends. Per the germline V gene, CDR1 is KGHDR and CDR2 is SFDVKD. The CDR3 is CATSGGGAGDTEAFF. The CDR3 DNA follows: TGTGCCACCAGCGGTGGTGGCGCGGGGGACACTGAAGCTTTCTTT.

The rearrangement uses TRBV9 and TRBJ1-1; D possibly corresponds to TRBD1 (6 bases). The CDR3 is made up of 14 amino acids. Trimming left V 4 bases short and J 0 bases short, with 10 bases between. Germline-derived CDR1 and CDR2 are SGDLS and YYNGEE. This CDR3 reads CASSTTGLNTEAFF. CDR3 DNA sequence: TGTGCCAGCAGCACTACAGGGCTGAACACTGAAGCTTTCTTT.

The V gene is TRBV30, the J gene TRBJ1-5; the match to TRBD1 covers 7 bases. Germline CDR1 GTSNPN, CDR2 SVGIG (reference sequence). The CDR3 is 17 amino acids. V dropped 0 bases and J dropped 0; count of bases not matched to a gene: 8. For the CDR3, the DNA is TGTGCCTGGAGTGTAGATCGGACAGGCTATAGCAATCAGCCCCAGCATTTT. The encoded protein is CAWSVDRTGYSNQPQHF. Full variable domain (outside the CDR3, taken from reference TRBV30 and TRBJ1-5): SQTIHQWPATLVQPVGSPLSLECTVEGTSNPNLYWYRQAAGRGLQLLFYSVGIGQISSEVPQNLSASRPQDRQFILSSKKLLLSDSGFYLCAWSVDRTGYSNQPQHFGDGTRLSIL.

The V and J genes are TRBV11-2 and TRBJ1-1; tentative D call: TRBD1 (5 bases). The V end was cut by 1 base, the J end by 7 bases, with 10 bases between. The CDR3 spans 13 residues. Germline V gene sequence: CDR1 SGHAT, CDR2 FQNNGV. The CDR3 spells CASSLGQYSEAFF. The CDR3 nucleotides read TGTGCCAGCAGCTTAGGACAGTATAGTGAAGCTTTCTTT.

This chain connects TRBV9 to TRBJ2-3; possibly TRBD2 for D (6 bases). Trimming stripped 1 base from V and 2 bases from J, with 14 bases between. The CDR3 sequence is 16 residues long. CDR1 SGDLS and CDR2 YYNGEE come from the germline V gene. This CDR3 is CASSVRSGLNTDTQYF. The CDR3 DNA reads as TGTGCCAGCAGCGTACGGTCGGGACTGAACACAGATACGCAGTATTTT.

This CDR3 reads CASSEGAGGYTF. As DNA, the CDR3 is TGTGCCAGCAGTGAGGGAGCGGGCGGCTACACCTTC. The rearrangement links TRBV6-1 to TRBJ1-2; D gene unclear. Germline CDR1 and CDR2: MNHNS and SASEGT. This CDR3 has 12 residues. Between the trimmed V and J ends, which lost 3 bases and 8 bases, there was a span of 10 bases.